The subject of this entry is one T cell receptor (beta chain). The sample is drawn from a study of shared clonotypes between healthy human individuals. Clones were sequenced by immunoSEQ multiplex PCR, and TCRdb holds only the in-frame ones, with some missing. The sample shows a few hundred thousand clones, less than 85% of them seen only once. All the donors were Caucasian adults who lived in Nashville, Tennessee. Per the germline V gene, CDR1 is SGHTS and CDR2 is YDEGEE. This CDR3 has 15 amino acids. The V end lost 2 bases, the J end lost 4 bases, and 13 bases lay between the germline ends. The TCR sequence derives from a man in his thirties or forties in good health. This sequence joins TRBV5-8 and TRBJ1-5; D unresolved. Sequencing was carried out using memory CD4+ T cells sorted from blood. Specified subset: CD45RA-negative fraction. The CDR3, as DNA: TGTGCCAGCAGCTTATTGGCAGCCTCGAATCAGCCCCAGCATTTT. Protein sequence: CASSLLAASNQPQHF. The full variable domain, its missing parts supplied by reference TRBV5-8 and TRBJ1-5, is EAGVTQSPTHLIKTRGQQATLRCSPISGHTSVYWYQQALGLGLQFLLWYDEGEERNRGNFPPRFSGRQFPNYSSELNVNALELEDSALYLCASSLLAASNQPQHFGDGTRLSIL.